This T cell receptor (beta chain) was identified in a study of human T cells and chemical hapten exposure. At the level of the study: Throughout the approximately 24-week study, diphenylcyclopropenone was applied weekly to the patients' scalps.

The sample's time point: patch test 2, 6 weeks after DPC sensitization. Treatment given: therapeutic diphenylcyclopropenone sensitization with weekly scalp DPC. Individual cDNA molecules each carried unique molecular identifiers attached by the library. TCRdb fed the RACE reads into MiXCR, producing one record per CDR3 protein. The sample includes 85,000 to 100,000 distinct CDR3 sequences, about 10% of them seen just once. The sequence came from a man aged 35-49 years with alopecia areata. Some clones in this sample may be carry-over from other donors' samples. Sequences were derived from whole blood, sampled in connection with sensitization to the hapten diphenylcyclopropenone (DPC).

DNA for the CDR3: TGTGCCAGCAGGAACCCCGGGACAATCTCTGGAAACACCATATATTTT. Translated: CASRNPGTISGNTIYF. The chain combines TRBV6-1 with TRBJ1-3; tentatively, D is TRBD1 (6 bases). The ends were cut back, 6 bases at V and 0 bases at J, with 15 bases in the middle. The germline gives CDR1 MNHNS, CDR2 SASEGT. The CDR3 contains 16 residues.